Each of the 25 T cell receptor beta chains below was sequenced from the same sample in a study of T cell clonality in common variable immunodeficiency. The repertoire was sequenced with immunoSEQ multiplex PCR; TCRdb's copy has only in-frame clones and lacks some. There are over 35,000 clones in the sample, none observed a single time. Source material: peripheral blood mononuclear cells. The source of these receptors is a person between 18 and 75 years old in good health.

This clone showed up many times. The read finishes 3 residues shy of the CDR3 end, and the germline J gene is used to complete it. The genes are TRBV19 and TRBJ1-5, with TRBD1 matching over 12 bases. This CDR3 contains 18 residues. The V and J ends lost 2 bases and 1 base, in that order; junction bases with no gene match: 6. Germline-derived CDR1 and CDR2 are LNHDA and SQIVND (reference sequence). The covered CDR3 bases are TGTGCCAGTAGTATATTGGGACAGGGGGCAGGGAGCAATCAGCCC. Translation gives CASSILGQGAGSNQP. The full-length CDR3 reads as CASSILGQGAGSNQPQHF.

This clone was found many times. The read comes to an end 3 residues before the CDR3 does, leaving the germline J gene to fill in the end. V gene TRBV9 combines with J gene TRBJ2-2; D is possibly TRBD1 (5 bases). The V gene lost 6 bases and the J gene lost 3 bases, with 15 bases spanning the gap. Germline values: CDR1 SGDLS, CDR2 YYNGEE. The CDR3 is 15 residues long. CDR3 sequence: CASTQTTQDTGELFF. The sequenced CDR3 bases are TGTGCCAGCACCCAAACTACACAGGACACCGGGGAG.

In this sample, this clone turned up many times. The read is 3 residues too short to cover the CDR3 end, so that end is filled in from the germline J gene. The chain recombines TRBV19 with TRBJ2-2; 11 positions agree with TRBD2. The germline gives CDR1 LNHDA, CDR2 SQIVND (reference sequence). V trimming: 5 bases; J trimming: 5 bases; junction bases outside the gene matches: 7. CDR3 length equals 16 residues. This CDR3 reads CASSLLAGVRTGELFF. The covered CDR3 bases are TGTGCCAGTAGTTTACTAGCGGGAGTACGGACCGGGGAG.

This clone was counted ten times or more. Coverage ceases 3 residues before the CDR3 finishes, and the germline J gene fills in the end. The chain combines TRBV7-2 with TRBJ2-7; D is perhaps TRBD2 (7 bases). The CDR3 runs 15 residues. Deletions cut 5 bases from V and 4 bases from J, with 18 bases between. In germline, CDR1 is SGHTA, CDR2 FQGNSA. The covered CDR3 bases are TGTGCCAGCAGCCCACAAGGGGGGGCAGAATACGAG. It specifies CASSPQGGAEYE. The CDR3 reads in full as CASSPQGGAEYEQYF.

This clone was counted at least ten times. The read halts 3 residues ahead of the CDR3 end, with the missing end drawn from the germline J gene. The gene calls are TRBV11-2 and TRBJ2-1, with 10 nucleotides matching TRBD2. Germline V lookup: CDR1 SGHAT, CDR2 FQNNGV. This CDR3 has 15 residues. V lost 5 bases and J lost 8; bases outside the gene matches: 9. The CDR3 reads CASSDPSGSGDEQFF. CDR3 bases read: TGTGCCAGCAGCGACCCTAGCGGGAGTGGCGATGAG.

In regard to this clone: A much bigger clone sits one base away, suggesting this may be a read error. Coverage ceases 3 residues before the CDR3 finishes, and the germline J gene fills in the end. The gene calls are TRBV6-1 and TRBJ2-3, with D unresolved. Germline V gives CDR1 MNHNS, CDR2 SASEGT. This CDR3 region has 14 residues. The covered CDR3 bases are TGTGCCAGCAGTGAAGCACAGACGGATCAGCCG. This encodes CASSEAQTDQP. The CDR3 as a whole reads CASSEAQTDQPQYF.

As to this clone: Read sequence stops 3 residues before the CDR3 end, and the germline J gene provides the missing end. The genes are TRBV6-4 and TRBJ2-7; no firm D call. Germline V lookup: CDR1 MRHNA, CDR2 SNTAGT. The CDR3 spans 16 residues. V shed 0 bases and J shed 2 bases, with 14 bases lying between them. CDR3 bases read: TGTGCCAGCAGTGACTCGATAGGGTATGTCCCCTACGAG. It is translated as CASSDSIGYVPYE. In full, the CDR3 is CASSDSIGYVPYEQYF.

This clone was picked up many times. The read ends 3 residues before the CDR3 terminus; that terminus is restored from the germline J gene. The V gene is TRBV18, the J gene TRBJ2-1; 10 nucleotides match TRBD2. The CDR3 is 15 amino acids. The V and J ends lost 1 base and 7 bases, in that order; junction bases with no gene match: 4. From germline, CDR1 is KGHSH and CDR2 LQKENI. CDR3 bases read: TGTGCCAGCTCACCACGGCTAGCGGGAGTGAATGAG. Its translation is CASSPRLAGVNE. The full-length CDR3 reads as CASSPRLAGVNEQFF.

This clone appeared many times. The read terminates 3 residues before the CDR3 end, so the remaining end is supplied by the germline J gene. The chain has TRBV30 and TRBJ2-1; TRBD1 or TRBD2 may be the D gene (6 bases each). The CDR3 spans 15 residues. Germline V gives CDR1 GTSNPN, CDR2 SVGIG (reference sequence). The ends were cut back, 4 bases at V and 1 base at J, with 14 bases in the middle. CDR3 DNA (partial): TGTGCCTGGACCCCAGGAGGGGGATCCTACAATGAG. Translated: CAWTPGGGSYNE. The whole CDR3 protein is CAWTPGGGSYNEQFF. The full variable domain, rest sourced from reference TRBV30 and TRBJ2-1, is SQTIHQWPATLVQPVGSPLSLECTVEGTSNPNLYWYRQAAGRGLQLLFYSVGIGQISSEVPQNLSASRPQDRQFILSSKKLLLSDSGFYLCAWTPGGGSYNEQFFGPGTRLTVL.

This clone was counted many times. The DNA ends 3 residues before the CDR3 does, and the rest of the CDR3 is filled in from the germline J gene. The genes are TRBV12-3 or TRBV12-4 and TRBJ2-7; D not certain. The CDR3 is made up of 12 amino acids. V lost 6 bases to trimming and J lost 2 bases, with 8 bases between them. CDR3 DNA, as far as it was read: TGTGCCAGCAGCCACAAAACCTACGAG. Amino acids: CASSHKTYE. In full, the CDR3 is CASSHKTYEQYF.

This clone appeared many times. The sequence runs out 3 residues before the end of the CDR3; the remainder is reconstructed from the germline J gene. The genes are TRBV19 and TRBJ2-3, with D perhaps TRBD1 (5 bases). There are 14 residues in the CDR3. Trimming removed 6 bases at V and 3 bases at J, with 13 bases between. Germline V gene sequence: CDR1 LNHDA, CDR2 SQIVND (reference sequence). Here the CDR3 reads CASRPGWGTDTQYF. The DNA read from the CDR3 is TGTGCCAGTAGGCCAGGGTGGGGTACAGATACG.

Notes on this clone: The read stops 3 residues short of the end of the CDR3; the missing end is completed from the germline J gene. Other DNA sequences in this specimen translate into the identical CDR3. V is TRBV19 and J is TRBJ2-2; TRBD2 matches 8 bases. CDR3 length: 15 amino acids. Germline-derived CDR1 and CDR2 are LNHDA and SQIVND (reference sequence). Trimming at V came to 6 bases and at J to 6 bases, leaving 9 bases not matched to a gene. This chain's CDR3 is CASSLNQAGAGELFF. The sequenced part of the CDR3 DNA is TGTGCCAGTAGCTTAAACCAAGCGGGAGCCGGGGAG. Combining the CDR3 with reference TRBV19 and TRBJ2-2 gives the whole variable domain DGGITQSPKYLFRKEGQNVTLSCEQNLNHDAMYWYRQDPGQGLRLIYYSQIVNDFQKGDIAEGYSVSREKKESFPLTVTSAQKNPTAFYLCASSLNQAGAGELFFGEGSRLTVL.

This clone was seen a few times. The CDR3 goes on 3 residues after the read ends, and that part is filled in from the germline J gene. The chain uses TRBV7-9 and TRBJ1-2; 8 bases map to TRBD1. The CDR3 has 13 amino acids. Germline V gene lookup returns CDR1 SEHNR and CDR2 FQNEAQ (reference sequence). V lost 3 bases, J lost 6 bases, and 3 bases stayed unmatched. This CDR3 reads CASSFLQGDGYTF. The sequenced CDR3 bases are TGTGCCAGCAGCTTCCTACAGGGGGATGGC. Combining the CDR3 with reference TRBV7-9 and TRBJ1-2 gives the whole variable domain DTGVSQNPRHKITKRGQNVTFRCDPISEHNRLYWYRQTLGQGPEFLTYFQNEAQLEKSRLLSDRFSAERPKGSFSTLEIQRTEQGDSAMYLCASSFLQGDGYTFGSGTRLTVV.

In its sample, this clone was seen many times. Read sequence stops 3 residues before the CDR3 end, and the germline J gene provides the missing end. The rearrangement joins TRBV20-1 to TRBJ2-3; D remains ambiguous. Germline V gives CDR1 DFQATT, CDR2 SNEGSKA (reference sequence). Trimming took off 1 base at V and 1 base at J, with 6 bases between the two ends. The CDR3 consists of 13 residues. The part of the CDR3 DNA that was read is TGCAGTGCTAGAGTGCCGGGCACAGATACG. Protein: CSARVPGTDT. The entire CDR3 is CSARVPGTDTQYF.

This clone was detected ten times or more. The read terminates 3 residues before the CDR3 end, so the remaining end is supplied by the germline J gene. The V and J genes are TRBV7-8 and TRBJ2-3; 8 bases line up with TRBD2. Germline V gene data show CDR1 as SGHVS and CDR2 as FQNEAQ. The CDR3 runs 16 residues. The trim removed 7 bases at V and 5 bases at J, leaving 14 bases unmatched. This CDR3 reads CASTLSLAGRGDTQYF. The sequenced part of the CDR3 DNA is TGTGCCAGCACCCTTAGCCTAGCGGGTAGGGGAGATACG.

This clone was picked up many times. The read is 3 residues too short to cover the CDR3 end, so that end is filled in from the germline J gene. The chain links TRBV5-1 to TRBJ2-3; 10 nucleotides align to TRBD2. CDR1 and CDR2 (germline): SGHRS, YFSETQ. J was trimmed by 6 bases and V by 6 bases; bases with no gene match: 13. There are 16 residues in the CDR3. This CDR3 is CASTRLAGQAGDTQYF. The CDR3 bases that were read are TGCGCCAGCACCCGACTAGCGGGTCAAGCCGGGGATACG.

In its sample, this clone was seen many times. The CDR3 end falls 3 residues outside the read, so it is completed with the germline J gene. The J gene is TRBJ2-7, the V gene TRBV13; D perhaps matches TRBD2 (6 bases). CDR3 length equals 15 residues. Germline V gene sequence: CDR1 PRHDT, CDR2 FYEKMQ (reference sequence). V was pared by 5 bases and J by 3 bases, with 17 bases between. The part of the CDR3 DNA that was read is TGTGCCAGCAGCCCCCGGGAAGCGGGCTACTACGAG. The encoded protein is CASSPREAGYYE. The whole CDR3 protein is CASSPREAGYYEQYF.

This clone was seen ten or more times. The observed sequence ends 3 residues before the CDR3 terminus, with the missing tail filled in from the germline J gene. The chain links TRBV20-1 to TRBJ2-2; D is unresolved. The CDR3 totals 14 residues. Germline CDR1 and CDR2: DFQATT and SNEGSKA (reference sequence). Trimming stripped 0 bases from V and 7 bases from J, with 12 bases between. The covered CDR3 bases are TGCAGTGCTAGAGATCCTAGTGTGGTCGGGGAG. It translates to CSARDPSVVGE. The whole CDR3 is CSARDPSVVGELFF.

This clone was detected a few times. Here the CDR3 reads CASSPETGFGAQPQHF. The sequenced CDR3 bases are TGTGCCAGCAGTCCCGAGACAGGGTTTGGCGCGCAGCCC. The V call is TRBV2, the J call TRBJ1-5, with TRBD1 matching 7 bases. The observed sequence ends 3 residues before the CDR3 terminus, with the missing tail filled in from the germline J gene. The germline V gene has CDR1 SNHLY and CDR2 FYNNEI. With 5 bases clipped from V and 7 bases from J, the junction kept 14 bases outside the gene matches. This CDR3 is built from 16 residues.

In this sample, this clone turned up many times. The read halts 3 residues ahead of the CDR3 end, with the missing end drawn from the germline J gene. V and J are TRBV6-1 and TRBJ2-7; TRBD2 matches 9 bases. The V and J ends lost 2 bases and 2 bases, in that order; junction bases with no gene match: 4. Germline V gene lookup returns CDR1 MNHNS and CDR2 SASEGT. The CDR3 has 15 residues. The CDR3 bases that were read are TGTGCCAGCAGTGAACGGGTAGCGGGGGCCTACGAG. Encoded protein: CASSERVAGAYE. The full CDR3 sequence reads CASSERVAGAYEQYF.

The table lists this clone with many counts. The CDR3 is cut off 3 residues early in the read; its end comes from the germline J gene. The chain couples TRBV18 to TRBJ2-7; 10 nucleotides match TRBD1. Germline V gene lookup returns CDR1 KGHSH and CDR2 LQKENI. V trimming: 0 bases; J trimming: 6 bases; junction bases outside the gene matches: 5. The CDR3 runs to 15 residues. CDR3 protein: CASSPPGQGRREQYF. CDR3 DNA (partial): TGTGCCAGCTCACCACCGGGACAGGGGAGGCGCGAG.

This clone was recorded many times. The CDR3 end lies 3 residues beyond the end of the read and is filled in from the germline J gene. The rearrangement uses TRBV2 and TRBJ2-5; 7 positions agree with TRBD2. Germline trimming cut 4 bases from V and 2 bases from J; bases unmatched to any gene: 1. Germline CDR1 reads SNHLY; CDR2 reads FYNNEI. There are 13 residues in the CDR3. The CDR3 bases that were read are TGTGCCAGCAGTGGGACTAGTCAAGAGACC. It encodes CASSGTSQET. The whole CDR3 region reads CASSGTSQETQYF.

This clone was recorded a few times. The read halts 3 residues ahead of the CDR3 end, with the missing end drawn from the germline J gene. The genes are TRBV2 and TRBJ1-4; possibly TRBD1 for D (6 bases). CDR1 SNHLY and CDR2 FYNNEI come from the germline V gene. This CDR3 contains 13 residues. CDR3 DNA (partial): TGTGCCAGCAGACGTGGGACAAATTCACCA. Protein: CASRRGTNSP. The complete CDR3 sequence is CASRRGTNSPLFF. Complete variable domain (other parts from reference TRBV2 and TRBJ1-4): EPEVTQTPSHQVTQMGQEVILRCVPISNHLYFYWYRQILGQKVEFLVSFYNNEISEKSEIFDDQFSVERPDGSNFTLKIRSTKLEDSAMYFCASRRGTNSPLFFGSGTQLSVL.

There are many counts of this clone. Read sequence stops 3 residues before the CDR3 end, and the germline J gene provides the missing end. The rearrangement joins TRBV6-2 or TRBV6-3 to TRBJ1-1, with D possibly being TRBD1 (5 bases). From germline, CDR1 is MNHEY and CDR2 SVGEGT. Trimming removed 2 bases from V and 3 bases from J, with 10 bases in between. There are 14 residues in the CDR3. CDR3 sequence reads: CASSYRLGDTEAFF. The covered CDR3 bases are TGTGCCAGCAGTTACAGGCTAGGGGACACTGAA.

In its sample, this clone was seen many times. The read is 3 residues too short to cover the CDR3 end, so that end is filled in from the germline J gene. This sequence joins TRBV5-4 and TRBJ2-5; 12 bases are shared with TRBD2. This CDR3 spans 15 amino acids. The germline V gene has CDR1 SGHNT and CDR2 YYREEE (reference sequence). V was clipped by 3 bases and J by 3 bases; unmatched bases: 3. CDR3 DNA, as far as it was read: TGTGCCAGCAGCTCCTGGACTAGCGGGAAAGAGACC. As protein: CASSSWTSGKET. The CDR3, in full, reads CASSSWTSGKETQYF.